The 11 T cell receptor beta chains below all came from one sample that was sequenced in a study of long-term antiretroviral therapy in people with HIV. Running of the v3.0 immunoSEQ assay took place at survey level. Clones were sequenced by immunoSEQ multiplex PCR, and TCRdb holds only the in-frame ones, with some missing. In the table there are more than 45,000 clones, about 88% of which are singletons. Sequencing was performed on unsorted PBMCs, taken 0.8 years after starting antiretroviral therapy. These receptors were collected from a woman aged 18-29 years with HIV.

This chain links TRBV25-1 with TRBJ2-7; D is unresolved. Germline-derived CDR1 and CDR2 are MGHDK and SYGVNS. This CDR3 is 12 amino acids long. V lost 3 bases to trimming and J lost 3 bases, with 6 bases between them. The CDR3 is CASSDHYYEQYF. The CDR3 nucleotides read TGTGCCAGCAGTGATCACTACTACGAGCAGTACTTC.

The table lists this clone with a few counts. The CDR3 is CASSVRGGNTIYF. CDR3 DNA sequence: TGTGCCAGCAGCGTGAGGGGTGGAAACACCATATATTTT. The chain uses TRBV7-8 and TRBJ1-3; D possibly corresponds to TRBD1 (5 bases). Trimming shortened V by 5 bases and J by 3 bases, and 8 bases separated the two germline ends. This CDR3 has 13 amino acids. The V gene's germline CDR1 is SGHVS and CDR2 FQNEAQ. The full variable domain, rest sourced from reference TRBV7-8 and TRBJ1-3, is GAGVSQSPRYKVAKRGQDVALRCDPISGHVSLFWYQQALGQGPEFLTYFQNEAQLDKSGLPSDRFFAERPEGSVSTLKIQRTQQEDSAVYLCASSVRGGNTIYFGEGSWLTVV.

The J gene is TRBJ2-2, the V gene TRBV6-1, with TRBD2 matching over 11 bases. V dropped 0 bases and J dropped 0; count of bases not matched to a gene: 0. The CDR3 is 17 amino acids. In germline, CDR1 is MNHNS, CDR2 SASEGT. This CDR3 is CASSEAGLAANTGELFF. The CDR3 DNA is TGTGCCAGCAGTGAAGCGGGACTAGCGGCGAACACCGGGGAGCTGTTTTTT.

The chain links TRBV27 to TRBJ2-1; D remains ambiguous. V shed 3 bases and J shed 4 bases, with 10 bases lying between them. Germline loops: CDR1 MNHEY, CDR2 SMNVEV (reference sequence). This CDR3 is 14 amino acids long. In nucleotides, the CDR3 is TGTGCCAGCAGTTTCGGACCTAGATACAATGAGCAGTTCTTC. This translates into CASSFGPRYNEQFF.

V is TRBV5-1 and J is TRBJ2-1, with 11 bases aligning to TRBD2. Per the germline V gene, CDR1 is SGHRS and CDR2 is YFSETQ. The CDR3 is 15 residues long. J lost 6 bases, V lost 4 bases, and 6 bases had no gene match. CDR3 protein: CASSAGGTSGNEQFF. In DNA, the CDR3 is TGCGCCAGCAGCGCGGGAGGGACTAGCGGCAATGAGCAGTTCTTC.

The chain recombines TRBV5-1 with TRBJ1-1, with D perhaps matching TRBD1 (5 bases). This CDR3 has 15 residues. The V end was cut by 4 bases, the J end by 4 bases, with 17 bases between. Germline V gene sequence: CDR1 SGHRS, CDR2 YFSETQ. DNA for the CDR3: TGCGCCAGCAGCCGGGGGGGGTTCGATGGCACTGAAGCTTTCTTT. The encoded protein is CASSRGGFDGTEAFF. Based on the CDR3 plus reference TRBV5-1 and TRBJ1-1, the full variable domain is KAGVTQTPRYLIKTRGQQVTLSCSPISGHRSVSWYQQTPGQGLQFLFEYFSETQRNKGNFPGRFSGRQFSNSRSEMNVSTLELGDSALYLCASSRGGFDGTEAFFGQGTRLTVV.

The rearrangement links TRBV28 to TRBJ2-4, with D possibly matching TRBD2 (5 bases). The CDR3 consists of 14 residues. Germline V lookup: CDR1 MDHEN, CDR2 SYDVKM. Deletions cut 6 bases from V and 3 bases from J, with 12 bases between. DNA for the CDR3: TGTGCCAGCAGGCAGGACTGGATCAAAAACATTCAGTACTTC. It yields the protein CASRQDWIKNIQYF. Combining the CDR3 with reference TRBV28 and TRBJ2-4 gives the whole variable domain DVKVTQSSRYLVKRTGEKVFLECVQDMDHENMFWYRQDPGLGLRLIYFSYDVKMKEKGDIPEGYSVSREKKERFSLILESASTNQTSMYLCASRQDWIKNIQYFGAGTRLSVL.

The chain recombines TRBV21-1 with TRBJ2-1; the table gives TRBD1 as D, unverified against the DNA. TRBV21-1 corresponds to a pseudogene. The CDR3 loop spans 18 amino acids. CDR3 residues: CASSKPIDTERNYNEQFF. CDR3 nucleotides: TGTGCCAGCAGCAAGCCCATCGACACCGAACGGAATTACAATGAGCAGTTCTTC.

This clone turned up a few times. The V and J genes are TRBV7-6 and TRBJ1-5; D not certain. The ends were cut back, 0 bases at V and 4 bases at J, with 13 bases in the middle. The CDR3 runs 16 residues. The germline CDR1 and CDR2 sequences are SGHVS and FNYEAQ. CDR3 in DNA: TGTGCCAGCAGCTTAGCGGTTTCGGGTGGGAATCAGCCCCAGCATTTT. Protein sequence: CASSLAVSGGNQPQHF.

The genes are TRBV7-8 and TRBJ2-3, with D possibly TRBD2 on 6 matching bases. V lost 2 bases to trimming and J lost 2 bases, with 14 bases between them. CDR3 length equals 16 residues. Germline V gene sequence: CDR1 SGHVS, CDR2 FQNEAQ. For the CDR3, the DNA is TGTGCCAGCAGCTTAAGCGGGTCGCGGGCCACAGATACGCAGTATTTT. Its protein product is CASSLSGSRATDTQYF.

The CDR3 sequence is CAGGRRGENTIYF. CDR3 sequence (DNA): TGTGCCGGGGGACGGAGGGGGGAGAACACCATATATTTT. The chain recombines TRBV28 with TRBJ1-3; perhaps TRBD1 as D (6 bases). This CDR3 is built from 13 residues. With 11 bases removed from V and 7 bases from J, the gap between germline ends came to 18 bases. Germline CDR1 and CDR2: MDHEN and SYDVKM.